What follows describes a single T cell receptor beta chain. Other DNA sequences from this sample encode an identical CDR3 as well. This sample is drawn from a study of OX40 agonist ivuxolimab in advanced cancers. Study-level background: Patients received intravenous ivuxolimab every 2 weeks at 0.01 to 10 mg/kg.

The CDR3 has 12 residues. Trimming left V 8 bases short and J 4 bases short, with 11 bases between. Germline V gene sequence: CDR1 KGHSH, CDR2 LQKENI. Enrollment shut out patients with autoimmune disease history or systemic immunosuppression. TCRdb's table, derived via immunoSEQ multiplex PCR, lists solely in-frame clones and lacks some. The sample lists around 100,000 clones, about 91% seen once, with roughly 0.33% in the top ten. This specimen was CD4+ or CD8+ T cells sorted from blood, taken in a trial of the OX40 agonist ivuxolimab. The chain employs TRBV18 and TRBJ1-2; no firm D call. The TCR sequence derives from an adult with an advanced solid tumor such as melanoma, head and neck, liver or kidney cancer. The CDR3 nucleotides are TGTGCCAGCACGGATAGGTCCTATGGCTACACCTTC. It codes for CASTDRSYGYTF.